This is a list of T cell receptor beta chains from one sample in a study of T-cell memory formation after mild COVID-19. TCRdb recomputed calls from the 5' RACE reads with MiXCR, one row per CDR3 protein. The sample contains hundreds of thousands of distinct CDR3 sequences, roughly a fifth of which appear only once. Sequenced material: PBMCs or a T cell subset sorted from them (not recorded which). The receptors here all came from a man in his late teens or twenties who had mild COVID-19 (a few samples of this study predate the infection). Cell type and time point are not known. Both conserved end residues are part of each CDR3. A D gene is named only where the DNA matches it firmly. Expanded clones get a size class; other rows say once, few or many, or leave the size out.

j_gene: TRBJ2-5
d_gene: .
len: 13
v_gene: TRBV6-5
abundance: few
CDR3aa: CASSYLAKETQYF
CDR3nt: TGTGCCAGCAGTTATCTCGCCAAAGAGACCCAGTACTTC

j_gene: TRBJ1-1
d_gene: .
len: 16
v_gene: TRBV7-9
abundance: .
CDR3aa: CASSPDADRPNTEAFF
CDR3nt: TGTGCCAGCAGCCCTGACGCCGACAGACCAAACACTGAAGCTTTCTTT

j_gene: TRBJ2-3
d_gene: .
len: 13
v_gene: TRBV5-1
abundance: many
CDR3aa: CASSPGNTDTQYF
CDR3nt: TGCGCCAGCAGCCCGGGGAACACAGATACGCAGTATTTT

j_gene: TRBJ1-5
d_gene: .
len: 13
v_gene: TRBV14
abundance: .
CDR3aa: CASSQGLGQPQHF
CDR3nt: TGTGCCAGCAGCCAAGGATTAGGGCAGCCCCAGCATTTT

j_gene: TRBJ2-2
d_gene: .
len: 16
v_gene: TRBV7-2
abundance: many
CDR3aa: CASSGLKGASTGELFF
CDR3nt: TGTGCCAGCAGCGGCCTAAAAGGGGCGAGCACCGGGGAGCTGTTTTTT

j_gene: TRBJ2-7
d_gene: .
len: 15
v_gene: TRBV29-1
abundance: few
CDR3aa: CSVELVAGASYEQYF
CDR3nt: TGCAGCGTTGAATTAGTGGCGGGGGCCAGCTACGAGCAGTACTTC

j_gene: TRBJ2-7
d_gene: TRBD2
len: 15
v_gene: TRBV18
abundance: .
CDR3aa: CASSRTSGSSYEQYF
CDR3nt: TGTGCCAGCTCACGGACTAGCGGGAGCTCCTACGAGCAGTACTTC

j_gene: TRBJ1-4
d_gene: .
len: 13
v_gene: TRBV10-3
abundance: .
CDR3aa: CAISERDNEKLFF
CDR3nt: TGTGCCATCAGTGAGAGGGATAATGAAAAACTGTTTTTT

j_gene: TRBJ2-3
d_gene: TRBD2
len: 15
v_gene: TRBV7-9
abundance: few
CDR3aa: CASSDGLAGADTQYF
CDR3nt: TGTGCCAGCAGCGACGGACTAGCGGGGGCAGATACGCAGTATTTT

j_gene: TRBJ2-3
d_gene: .
len: 15
v_gene: TRBV4-3
abundance: few
CDR3aa: CASSQDYRGGDTQYF
CDR3nt: TGCGCCAGCAGCCAAGATTACAGGGGAGGGGATACGCAGTATTTT

j_gene: TRBJ1-2
d_gene: .
len: 16
v_gene: TRBV6-2/TRBV6-3
abundance: few
CDR3aa: CASRRTGRYANYGYTF
CDR3nt: TGTGCCAGCAGAAGAACGGGACGGTACGCTAACTATGGCTACACCTTC

j_gene: TRBJ2-3
d_gene: .
len: 14
v_gene: TRBV5-1
abundance: few
CDR3aa: CASRSGTSTDTQYF
CDR3nt: TGCGCCAGCAGAAGCGGAACTAGCACAGATACGCAGTATTTT

j_gene: TRBJ1-5
d_gene: TRBD1
len: 14
v_gene: TRBV20-1
abundance: many
CDR3aa: CSARRDRGGQPQHF
CDR3nt: TGCAGTGCTAGAAGGGACAGGGGCGGCCAGCCCCAGCATTTT

j_gene: TRBJ2-5
d_gene: .
len: 13
v_gene: TRBV7-7
abundance: once
CDR3aa: CASSPSGQGTQYF
CDR3nt: TGTGCTAGCAGCCCGTCTGGCCAAGGGACCCAGTACTTC

j_gene: TRBJ1-2
d_gene: .
len: 13
v_gene: TRBV10-2
abundance: .
CDR3aa: CASSDRVDYGYTF
CDR3nt: TGCGCCAGCAGTGACAGGGTCGACTATGGCTACACCTTC

j_gene: TRBJ1-2
d_gene: .
len: 13
v_gene: TRBV7-8
abundance: few
CDR3aa: CASNEGGNYGYTF
CDR3nt: TGTGCCAGCAACGAAGGGGGGAACTATGGCTACACCTTC

j_gene: TRBJ1-3
d_gene: .
len: 16
v_gene: TRBV4-3
abundance: .
CDR3aa: CASSQGDKASGNTIYF
CDR3nt: TGCGCCAGCAGCCAGGGGGATAAAGCTTCTGGAAACACCATATATTTT

j_gene: TRBJ2-2
d_gene: .
len: 12
v_gene: TRBV6-5
abundance: few
CDR3aa: CASSPAAGELFF
CDR3nt: TGTGCCAGCAGCCCAGCGGCCGGGGAGCTGTTTTTT

j_gene: TRBJ2-5
d_gene: .
len: 13
v_gene: TRBV20-1
abundance: few
CDR3aa: CSPQTRSQETQYF
CDR3nt: TGCAGTCCCCAGACTAGATCACAAGAGACCCAGTACTTC

j_gene: TRBJ2-2
d_gene: TRBD2
len: 16
v_gene: TRBV7-6
abundance: .
CDR3aa: CASSLVARGDTGELFF
CDR3nt: TGTGCCAGCAGCTTAGTGGCGCGGGGGGACACCGGGGAGCTGTTTTTT

j_gene: TRBJ2-5
d_gene: TRBD2
len: 17
v_gene: TRBV7-9
abundance: few
CDR3aa: CASSLVSGGAYGETQYF
CDR3nt: TGTGCCAGCAGCTTAGTTAGCGGGGGCGCTTACGGGGAGACCCAGTACTTC

j_gene: TRBJ1-1
d_gene: .
len: 11
v_gene: TRBV29-1
abundance: once
CDR3aa: CSVVSATEAFF
CDR3nt: TGCAGCGTTGTCAGTGCGACTGAAGCTTTCTTT

j_gene: TRBJ1-6
d_gene: TRBD1
len: 15
v_gene: TRBV5-1
abundance: .
CDR3aa: CASSLGQGPSRDFHF
CDR3nt: TGCGCCAGCAGCCTCGGACAGGGCCCCTCCAGGGATTTCCACTTT

j_gene: TRBJ1-1
d_gene: .
len: 15
v_gene: TRBV5-1
abundance: few
CDR3aa: CASSLTPGVFAEAFF
CDR3nt: TGCGCCAGCAGCTTGACCCCCGGGGTTTTCGCTGAAGCTTTCTTT

j_gene: TRBJ2-5
d_gene: TRBD2
len: 16
v_gene: TRBV5-5
abundance: .
CDR3aa: CASSLSLAGGQETQYF
CDR3nt: TGTGCCAGCAGCTTGTCGCTAGCGGGGGGCCAAGAGACCCAGTACTTC

j_gene: TRBJ1-2
d_gene: .
len: 14
v_gene: TRBV5-1
abundance: .
CDR3aa: CASSEQDVNYGYTF
CDR3nt: TGCGCCAGCAGCGAGCAGGACGTTAACTATGGCTACACCTTC

j_gene: TRBJ2-5
d_gene: .
len: 16
v_gene: TRBV7-6
abundance: .
CDR3aa: CASSAEERGRWETQYF
CDR3nt: TGTGCCAGCAGCGCCGAGGAGAGAGGTCGGTGGGAGACCCAGTACTTC

j_gene: TRBJ2-3
d_gene: .
len: 12
v_gene: TRBV6-2/TRBV6-3
abundance: .
CDR3aa: CASSYGQGTVYF
CDR3nt: TGTGCCAGCAGTTACGGCCAGGGAACGGTGTATTTT

j_gene: TRBJ2-5
d_gene: .
len: 16
v_gene: TRBV4-3
abundance: many
CDR3aa: CASSQGAGYPQETQYF
CDR3nt: TGCGCCAGCAGCCAAGGGGCAGGGTATCCCCAAGAGACCCAGTACTTC

j_gene: TRBJ2-1
d_gene: TRBD2
len: 15
v_gene: TRBV7-2
abundance: few
CDR3aa: CASSPQRGGPNEQFF
CDR3nt: TGTGCCAGCAGCCCCCAGCGGGGGGGCCCCAATGAGCAGTTCTTC

j_gene: TRBJ2-3
d_gene: .
len: 13
v_gene: TRBV20-1
abundance: .
CDR3aa: CSARGGAADTQYF
CDR3nt: TGCAGTGCTAGGGGCGGGGCAGCAGATACGCAGTATTTT

j_gene: TRBJ2-7
d_gene: .
len: 14
v_gene: TRBV7-2
abundance: .
CDR3aa: CASSFRGPPYEQYF
CDR3nt: TGTGCCAGCAGCTTCCGTGGGCCCCCCTACGAGCAGTACTTC

j_gene: TRBJ1-2
d_gene: .
len: 13
v_gene: TRBV6-5
abundance: .
CDR3aa: CASSYSGSYGYTF
CDR3nt: TGTGCCAGCAGTTACTCGGGTTCCTATGGCTACACCTTC

j_gene: TRBJ1-3
d_gene: .
len: 14
v_gene: TRBV18
abundance: .
CDR3aa: CASSGQNYGNTIYF
CDR3nt: TGTGCCAGCTCTGGTCAGAATTACGGAAACACCATATATTTT

j_gene: TRBJ2-1
d_gene: .
len: 16
v_gene: TRBV7-2
abundance: many
CDR3aa: CASSLVSLSSRNEQFF
CDR3nt: TGTGCCAGCAGCCTCGTTAGCTTGAGTTCCCGCAATGAGCAGTTCTTC

j_gene: TRBJ2-3
d_gene: .
len: 8
v_gene: TRBV10-3
abundance: .
CDR3aa: CAGNTQYF
CDR3nt: TGTGCCGGGAATACGCAGTATTTT

j_gene: TRBJ2-1
d_gene: TRBD2
len: 14
v_gene: TRBV12-3/TRBV12-4
abundance: few
CDR3aa: CASGLAGGRNEQFF
CDR3nt: TGTGCCAGCGGACTAGCGGGGGGGAGAAATGAGCAGTTCTTC

j_gene: TRBJ1-1
d_gene: .
len: 15
v_gene: TRBV7-9
abundance: many
CDR3aa: CASSPRAGQYTEAFF
CDR3nt: TGTGCCAGCAGCCCCCGGGCAGGACAATACACTGAAGCTTTCTTT

j_gene: TRBJ2-7
d_gene: .
len: 13
v_gene: TRBV28
abundance: few
CDR3aa: CASSLGPALRQYF
CDR3nt: TGTGCCAGCAGTTTGGGCCCCGCTCTACGGCAGTACTTC

j_gene: TRBJ1-4
d_gene: TRBD1
len: 13
v_gene: TRBV27
abundance: once
CDR3aa: CASRLTGWGKLFF
CDR3nt: TGTGCCAGCAGATTGACAGGGTGGGGAAAACTGTTTTTT

j_gene: TRBJ2-7
d_gene: TRBD1
len: 14
v_gene: TRBV6-5
abundance: .
CDR3aa: CASTLTGSRVEQYF
CDR3nt: TGTGCCAGCACCTTGACAGGGTCACGCGTCGAGCAGTACTTC

j_gene: TRBJ2-4
d_gene: .
len: 13
v_gene: TRBV6-5
abundance: .
CDR3aa: CASSYGGRGVQYF
CDR3nt: TGTGCCAGCAGTTACGGGGGCAGGGGAGTTCAGTACTTC

j_gene: TRBJ2-3
d_gene: .
len: 15
v_gene: TRBV7-2
abundance: .
CDR3aa: CASTLPGGRTDTQYF
CDR3nt: TGTGCCAGCACCCTACCGGGGGGCCGCACAGATACGCAGTATTTT

j_gene: TRBJ1-5
d_gene: .
len: 15
v_gene: TRBV12-3/TRBV12-4
abundance: .
CDR3aa: CASSPTPYSNQPQHF
CDR3nt: TGTGCCAGCAGCCCCACCCCGTATAGCAATCAGCCCCAGCATTTT